One sample yielded the 16 T cell receptor beta chains listed below, sequenced in a study of neoadjuvant anti-PD-1 for oral cavity cancer. Libraries were prepared by immunoSEQ multiplex PCR; TCRdb keeps only in-frame clonotypes and omits some of them. The data contain 15,000 to 20,000 clones, approximately 70% of them singletons. This specimen was PBMCs, taken before nivolumab (anti-PD-1) treatment. The source of these receptors is a person between 40 and 85 years old with oral cavity squamous cell carcinoma.

The J gene is TRBJ2-7, the V gene TRBV11-3, with D possibly TRBD1 on 6 matching bases. The CDR3 consists of 14 residues. V lost 2 bases to trimming and J lost 0 bases, with 8 bases between them. CDR1 is SGHNT, CDR2 YENEEA, per germline. CDR3 sequence: CASSLSGHSYEQYF. The DNA of the CDR3 is TGTGCCAGCAGCTTATCGGGACACTCCTACGAGCAGTACTTC.

The chain carries TRBV30 and TRBJ2-3; TRBD2 aligns across 13 bases. This CDR3 is 16 amino acids long. Trimming cost V 0 bases and J 1 base; bases outside gene matches: 1. The germline gives CDR1 GTSNPN, CDR2 SVGIG (reference sequence). This CDR3 is CAWSVGTSGGTDTQYF. CDR3 in DNA: TGTGCCTGGAGTGTAGGGACTAGCGGGGGCACAGATACGCAGTATTTT.

This clone has a single count. The rearrangement links TRBV28 to TRBJ2-7, with D maybe TRBD2 (5 bases). V lost 5 bases and J 2 bases, leaving 16 bases between the germline ends. The CDR3 spans 15 residues. Germline V gene sequence: CDR1 MDHEN, CDR2 SYDVKM. CDR3 in DNA: TGTGCCAGCAGTCCGACCCTAGCCCTTACCTACGAGCAGTACTTC. As protein: CASSPTLALTYEQYF.

CDR3 residues: CASSYGQVQYEQYF. CDR3 DNA sequence: TGTGCCAGCAGTTACGGGCAGGTCCAATACGAGCAGTACTTC. This chain uses TRBV6-6 with TRBJ2-7; D is ambiguous. The germline V and J ends were trimmed by 2 bases and 4 bases, with 12 bases remaining between them. Germline V lookup: CDR1 MNHNY, CDR2 SVGAGI (reference sequence). This CDR3 region has 14 residues.

V gene TRBV19 combines with J gene TRBJ2-6; D not resolved. In germline, CDR1 is LNHDA, CDR2 SQIVND (reference sequence). This CDR3 spans 13 amino acids. Between the trimmed V and J ends, which lost 6 bases and 1 base, there was a span of 4 bases. The CDR3 sequence is CASSVSGANVLTF. The DNA for the CDR3 is TGTGCCAGTAGCGTTTCTGGGGCCAACGTCCTGACTTTC. The full variable domain, with the rest looked up from reference TRBV19 and TRBJ2-6, is DGGITQSPKYLFRKEGQNVTLSCEQNLNHDAMYWYRQDPGQGLRLIYYSQIVNDFQKGDIAEGYSVSREKKESFPLTVTSAQKNPTAFYLCASSVSGANVLTFGAGSRLTVL.

The chain uses TRBV7-6 and TRBJ2-5; no definite D call. This CDR3 has 12 residues. Between the trimmed V and J ends, which lost 6 bases and 5 bases, there was a span of 10 bases. Germline CDR1 is SGHVS and CDR2 is FNYEAQ. The CDR3 here is CASSLGLETQYF. The CDR3 DNA is TGTGCCAGCAGTCTAGGCCTCGAGACCCAGTACTTC.

The chain couples TRBV9 to TRBJ2-1; TRBD2 is a possible D gene (6 bases). Trimming stripped 4 bases from V and 7 bases from J, with 24 bases between. CDR1 is SGDLS, CDR2 YYNGEE, per germline. The CDR3 consists of 17 residues. The CDR3 sequence: CASSPDPAGGLRNEQFF. CDR3 DNA sequence: TGTGCCAGCAGCCCAGACCCTGCTGGGGGACTTAGGAATGAGCAGTTCTTC.

The rearrangement links TRBV5-1 to TRBJ2-5; 9 nucleotides line up with TRBD2. This CDR3 spans 16 amino acids. Trimming at V came to 0 bases and at J to 5 bases, leaving 8 bases not matched to a gene. Germline V CDR1 and CDR2: SGHRS, YFSETQ. CDR3 residues: CASSLAGGRAEETQYF. CDR3 in DNA: TGCGCCAGCAGCTTGGCCGGCGGGAGGGCCGAGGAGACCCAGTACTTC.

This chain links TRBV7-8 with TRBJ2-5; TRBD1 agrees at 11 bases. Germline V gene data show CDR1 as SGHVS and CDR2 as FQNEAQ. The CDR3 is made up of 15 amino acids. The ends lost 5 bases at V and 5 bases at J; junction bases unmatched: 7. For the CDR3, the DNA is TGTGCCAGCAGCCGAGGACAGGGGGCGGGGGAGACCCAGTACTTC. This translates into CASSRGQGAGETQYF.

The chain recombines TRBV6-5 with TRBJ2-2; either TRBD1 or TRBD2 may supply D (5 bases each). This CDR3 spans 14 amino acids. Germline CDR1 is MNHEY and CDR2 is SVGAGI. V dropped 6 bases and J dropped 6 bases, with 14 bases sitting between them. As DNA, the CDR3 is TGTGCCAGCAGCCCCCTGGGGGTTGCCGGGGAGCTGTTTTTT. Its translation is CASSPLGVAGELFF.

V gene TRBV5-1 combines with J gene TRBJ2-1; TRBD1 matches 7 bases. In germline, CDR1 is SGHRS, CDR2 YFSETQ. The ends lost 4 bases at V and 3 bases at J; junction bases unmatched: 7. This CDR3 is 15 amino acids long. This chain's CDR3 is CASSHGQANYNEQFF. The CDR3 DNA sequence: TGCGCCAGCAGCCACGGACAGGCTAACTACAATGAGCAGTTCTTC.

The gene calls are TRBV9 and TRBJ2-3; D is perhaps TRBD1 or TRBD2 (5 bases each). The CDR3 spans 14 residues. V was clipped by 0 bases and J by 1 base, with 6 bases between them. From germline, CDR1 is SGDLS and CDR2 YYNGEE. The CDR3 coding sequence is TGTGCCAGCAGCGTAGGGGGACGCACAGATACGCAGTATTTT. Translation: CASSVGGRTDTQYF.

The CDR3 is CASSVTRIGETQYF. DNA of the CDR3: TGTGCCAGCAGTGTCACTAGGATTGGAGAGACCCAGTACTTC. The genes are TRBV2 and TRBJ2-5; TRBD2 might be the D (5 bases). This CDR3 is 14 amino acids long. Deletions cut 4 bases from V and 4 bases from J, with 13 bases between. CDR1 and CDR2 (germline): SNHLY, FYNNEI.

The CDR3 DNA is TGTGCCAGCAGCTTAGGACAGAGCACAGATACGCAGTATTTT. It translates to CASSLGQSTDTQYF. The gene calls are TRBV7-3 and TRBJ2-3, with D perhaps matching TRBD1 (6 bases). V dropped 2 bases and J dropped 0 bases, with 6 bases sitting between them. This CDR3 region has 14 residues. Germline assignment: CDR1 SGHTA and CDR2 FQGTGA.

V is TRBV14 and J is TRBJ2-5; possibly TRBD2 for D (6 bases). There are 15 residues in the CDR3. Germline values: CDR1 SGHDN, CDR2 FVKESK. V was trimmed by 1 base and J by 2 bases, leaving 11 bases between them. The CDR3 DNA sequence: TGTGCCAGCAGCCAAGGAGGTAGCGGACAAGAGACCCAGTACTTC. Translated: CASSQGGSGQETQYF.

This clone was recorded a few times. V is TRBV19 and J is TRBJ2-6; D remains unclear. This CDR3 has 13 amino acids. V was trimmed by 8 bases and J by 0 bases, leaving 5 bases between them. CDR1 and CDR2 from the germline V gene are LNHDA and SQIVND (reference sequence). The CDR3 coding sequence is TGTGCCAGTGAAGTCTCTGGGGCCAACGTCCTGACTTTC. Translating gives CASEVSGANVLTF.